This T cell receptor beta chain was sequenced in a study of blood T cell repertoires in COVID-19. The CDR3 loop spans 14 amino acids. CDR1 SGHRS and CDR2 YFSETQ come from the germline V gene. Trimming cost V 1 base and J 6 bases, with 12 bases left between them. This clone was detected only once. Original analysis: The assay estimated nucleated cells by amplifying reference gene primers. The data were produced by immunoSEQ multiplex PCR, yet TCRdb's version contains in-frame clones alone and is incomplete. The V and J calls and clone size come from that table; D and trimming were worked out from the DNA. Of about 190,000 clones listed, roughly nine tenths are singletons.

The sample consisted of peripheral blood. The TCR originated in a man aged 25 to 45 with acute or convalescent COVID-19. The rearrangement uses TRBV5-1 and TRBJ2-3; maybe TRBD2 (6 bases). Here the CDR3 DNA reads TGCGCCAGCAGCTTGAGTAGCGGAGGGGATACGCAGTATTTT. Amino acids: CASSLSSGGDTQYF.